One and the same sample provided the 17 T cell receptor beta chains below, sequenced in a study of T cell responses to AZD1222 COVID-19 vaccine. Method: immunoSEQ multiplex PCR; TCRdb's copy keeps in-frame clones and lacks some. The sample has 50,000 to 75,000 clones, roughly nine tenths seen once; the top ten hold roughly 6.1%. This sample comprised peripheral blood, obtained 28 days after the second AZD1222 dose. These receptors originate from an adult who received the AZD1222 COVID-19 vaccine.

The chain combines TRBV11-2 with TRBJ1-2; tentatively, D is TRBD1 (5 bases). Trimming pared 1 base from V and 2 bases from J, leaving 11 bases between. The CDR3 spans 15 residues. Germline V lookup: CDR1 SGHAT, CDR2 FQNNGV. The chain's CDR3 is CASSLVAGWNYGYTF. The CDR3 bases are TGTGCCAGCAGCTTAGTGGCAGGGTGGAACTATGGCTACACCTTC.

This clone appeared once. The J gene is TRBJ1-4, the V gene TRBV12-3 or TRBV12-4, with D tentatively TRBD1 (5 bases). The CDR3 runs to 12 residues. With 1 base removed from V and 13 bases from J, the gap between germline ends came to 10 bases. CDR3 sequence: CASSLEQGRLFF. The CDR3 DNA is TGTGCCAGCAGTTTAGAGCAGGGACGACTGTTTTTT.

This clone was found once. This chain links TRBV13 with TRBJ1-6; 7 nucleotides align to TRBD1. The CDR3 has 13 amino acids. Germline CDR1 reads PRHDT; CDR2 reads FYEKMQ (reference sequence). V dropped 4 bases and J dropped 12; count of bases not matched to a gene: 6. CDR3 coding DNA: TGTGCCAGCAGCTCAAATAGACAGGGACCCCTCCACTTT. This sequence encodes CASSSNRQGPLHF.

J is TRBJ1-6 and V is TRBV3-1 (or the pseudogene TRBV3-2), with D maybe TRBD1 (5 bases). Trimming pared 1 base from V and 9 bases from J, leaving 16 bases between. CDR1 is LGHDT, CDR2 YNNKEL, per germline (reference sequence). This CDR3 is 16 amino acids long. The CDR3 nucleotides are TGTGCCAGCAGCCAAGGGTTCCAGCCTGGGGGTTCACCCCTCCACTTT. This sequence encodes CASSQGFQPGGSPLHF.

The rearrangement joins TRBV19 to TRBJ2-7; D gene uncertain. Germline loops: CDR1 LNHDA, CDR2 SQIVND (reference sequence). This CDR3 has 13 residues. Trimming took off 4 bases at V and 0 bases at J, with 7 bases between the two ends. CDR3 coding DNA: TGTGCCAGTAGTACGGCGGCCTCCTACGAGCAGTACTTC. It specifies CASSTAASYEQYF. The whole variable domain, filled in from reference TRBV19 and TRBJ2-7, reads DGGITQSPKYLFRKEGQNVTLSCEQNLNHDAMYWYRQDPGQGLRLIYYSQIVNDFQKGDIAEGYSVSREKKESFPLTVTSAQKNPTAFYLCASSTAASYEQYFGPGTRLTVT.

The chain combines TRBV20-1 with TRBJ2-3; D unclear. Germline V gene sequence: CDR1 DFQATT, CDR2 SNEGSKA (reference sequence). This CDR3 comprises 13 residues. The ends were cut back, 3 bases at V and 1 base at J, with 8 bases in the middle. CDR3 coding DNA: TGCAGTGCTAGTGTGCCCGGCACAGATACGCAGTATTTT. It codes for CSASVPGTDTQYF.

The chain uses TRBV19 and TRBJ2-7, with TRBD1 matching 8 bases. The V gene end was trimmed by 8 bases and the J gene end by 5 bases; junction bases not matched to a gene: 8. Per germline, CDR1 LNHDA and CDR2 SQIVND (reference sequence). This CDR3 is built from 13 residues. DNA of the CDR3: TGTGCCAGTTCTGACAGGGGTAACGACGAGCAGTACTTC. Protein product: CASSDRGNDEQYF.

V usage is TRBV6-5 and J usage is TRBJ2-7; either TRBD1 or TRBD2 may fit D (5 bases each). The germline V gene has CDR1 MNHEY and CDR2 SVGAGI. V shed 7 bases and J shed 1 base, with 11 bases lying between them. The CDR3 is 13 amino acids. CDR3 coding DNA: TGTGCCAGCATTAGGGACGGATCCTACGAGCAGTACTTC. Amino acid sequence: CASIRDGSYEQYF.

V usage is TRBV6-4 and J usage is TRBJ2-2, with D unresolved. The CDR3 runs to 14 residues. Between the trimmed V and J ends, which lost 6 bases and 7 bases, there was a span of 15 bases. The germline V gene has CDR1 MRHNA and CDR2 SNTAGT. For the CDR3, the DNA is TGTGCCAGCAGCAAGGACGCCGAGTTCGGGGAGCTGTTTTTT. This encodes CASSKDAEFGELFF.

This clone has just one count. The chain is built from TRBV6-2 or TRBV6-3 and TRBJ2-1; 9 nucleotides align to TRBD2. The CDR3 is 16 residues long. The V segment lost 2 bases and the J segment 3 bases; nucleotides outside the gene matches: 5. Per germline, CDR1 MNHEY and CDR2 SVGEGT. CDR3 sequence: CASSYSGTSYYNEQFF. The CDR3 DNA sequence: TGTGCCAGCAGTTACAGCGGGACTAGCTACTACAATGAGCAGTTCTTC.

The rearrangement links TRBV5-1 to TRBJ1-1; a weak D match, TRBD1 (5 bases). CDR3 length: 13 residues. Trimming took 4 bases from V and 1 from J, leaving 8 bases between them. Germline CDR1 is SGHRS and CDR2 is YFSETQ. The CDR3 DNA follows: TGCGCCAGCAGCCGCAGGGAGAACACTGAAGCTTTCTTT. This encodes CASSRRENTEAFF.

DNA for the CDR3: TGTGCCAGCAGTGAAGCGCGGGGGAGGGCTGAAGCTTTCTTT. Translation gives CASSEARGRAEAFF. The chain combines TRBV2 with TRBJ1-1; maybe TRBD1 (5 bases). The germline V gene has CDR1 SNHLY and CDR2 FYNNEI. The ends were cut back, 0 bases at V and 6 bases at J, with 11 bases in the middle. CDR3 length: 14 amino acids.

This chain uses TRBV5-1 with TRBJ1-2; D perhaps matches TRBD1 (6 bases). Germline CDR1 SGHRS, CDR2 YFSETQ. Trimming stripped 7 bases from V and 5 bases from J, with 12 bases between. This CDR3 region has 12 residues. The DNA for the CDR3 is TGCGCCAGCGCCGGGACATCTTATGGCTACACCTTC. Translating gives CASAGTSYGYTF.

This sequence joins TRBV5-4 and TRBJ2-3, with 8 positions matching TRBD2. The CDR3 extends over 15 amino acids. Germline V gene data show CDR1 as SGHNT and CDR2 as YYREEE (reference sequence). The V and J ends lost 4 bases and 4 bases, in that order; junction bases with no gene match: 8. CDR3 sequence reads: CASSRGLEVADTQYF. The CDR3 DNA sequence: TGTGCCAGCAGCAGGGGACTAGAGGTTGCAGATACGCAGTATTTT.

J is TRBJ1-1 and V is TRBV7-2; D is perhaps TRBD1 (5 bases). CDR3 length: 15 amino acids. Germline V gene data show CDR1 as SGHTA and CDR2 as FQGNSA. V lost 2 bases and J lost 1, with 11 bases in between. The CDR3 bases are TGTGCCAGCAGCTTAAGGAGGGGACGGAACACTGAAGCTTTCTTT. It is translated as CASSLRRGRNTEAFF.

The genes are TRBV27 and TRBJ2-5; TRBD2 agrees at 8 bases. With 7 bases clipped from V and 5 bases from J, the junction kept 9 bases outside the gene matches. The CDR3 loop spans 14 amino acids. Germline CDR1 and CDR2: MNHEY and SMNVEV (reference sequence). The CDR3 here is CASTPPGGQETQYF. The CDR3 region has the DNA TGTGCCAGCACCCCTCCGGGGGGGCAGGAGACCCAGTACTTC.

V usage is TRBV5-6 and J usage is TRBJ1-1, with 7 bases lining up with TRBD1. Unmatched junction bases numbered 7, after V lost 3 bases and J lost 2 bases. The CDR3 loop spans 15 amino acids. CDR1 and CDR2 (germline): SGHDT, YYEEEE. The CDR3 coding sequence is TGTGCCAGCAGCTCACAGGGGAGAAGAAACACTGAAGCTTTCTTT. It translates to CASSSQGRRNTEAFF.